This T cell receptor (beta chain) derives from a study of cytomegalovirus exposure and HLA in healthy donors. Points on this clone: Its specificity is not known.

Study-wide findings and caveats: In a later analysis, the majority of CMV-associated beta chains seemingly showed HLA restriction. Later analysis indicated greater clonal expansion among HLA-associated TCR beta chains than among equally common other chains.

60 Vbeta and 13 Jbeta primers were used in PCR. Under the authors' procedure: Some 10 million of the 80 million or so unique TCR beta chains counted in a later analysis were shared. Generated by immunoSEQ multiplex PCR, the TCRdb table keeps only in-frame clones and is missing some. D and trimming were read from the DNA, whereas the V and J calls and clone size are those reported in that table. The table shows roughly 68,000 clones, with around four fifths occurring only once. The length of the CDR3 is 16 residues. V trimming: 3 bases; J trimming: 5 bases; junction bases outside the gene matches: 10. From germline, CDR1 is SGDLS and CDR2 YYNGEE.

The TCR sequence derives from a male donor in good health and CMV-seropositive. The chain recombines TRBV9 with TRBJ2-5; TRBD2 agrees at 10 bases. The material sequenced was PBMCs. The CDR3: CASSAPMRAGGETQYF. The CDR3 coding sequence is TGTGCCAGCAGCGCCCCTATGCGAGCGGGGGGGGAGACCCAGTACTTC.